One sample yielded the 2 T cell receptor beta chains listed below, sequenced in a study of identical twins. TCRdb fed the 5' RACE reads into MiXCR, producing one record per CDR3 protein. Found here are about 100,000 distinct CDR3 sequences, about 5.6% of them singletons; the top ten hold about 12%. The sample comprised memory T cells sorted from blood. The receptors here all came from a woman between 50 and 59 years old in good health.

This clonotype was recorded at least ten times. V is TRBV27 and J is TRBJ2-1, with a weak D call TRBD1 (6 bases). The germline V gene has CDR1 MNHEY and CDR2 SMNVEV (reference sequence). This CDR3 has 14 amino acids. Trimming took off 1 base at V and 6 bases at J, with 10 bases between the two ends. The CDR3 sequence: CASSLLDRRNEQFF. CDR3 DNA: TGTGCCAGCAGTTTATTGGACAGACGCAATGAGCAGTTCTTC.

This clonotype was recorded many times. The chain has TRBV7-9 and TRBJ2-1; D is undetermined. V lost 2 bases, J lost 4 bases, and 12 bases lay in between. Germline V gene data show CDR1 as SEHNR and CDR2 as FQNEAQ (reference sequence). The CDR3 contains 15 residues. The DNA for the CDR3 is TGTGCCAGCAGCTTAATGTCGGATTTTTACAATGAGCAGTTCTTC. It specifies CASSLMSDFYNEQFF.